The clone carrying this T cell receptor (beta chain) was seen repeatedly, ten times or more. Trimming stripped 3 bases from V and 7 bases from J, with 12 bases between. The CDR3 runs to 13 residues. Germline CDR1 reads SNHLY; CDR2 reads FYNNEI. This sample was taken from a study of early T cells in non-severe SARS-CoV-2 infection. Attachment of unique molecular identifiers was made to individual cDNA molecules. TCRdb recomputed calls from the 5' RACE reads with MiXCR, one row per CDR3 protein. The data show some 80,000 distinct CDR3 sequences, around 15% seen once. Specimen: whole blood. The sequence was obtained from an adult who was a healthcare worker with PCR-confirmed SARS-CoV-2 infection or an uninfected control (not recorded which). The V and J genes are TRBV2 and TRBJ1-1; perhaps TRBD1 as D (5 bases). The CDR3 loop is CASSDDGTDEAFF. The CDR3 DNA follows: TGTGCCAGCAGTGACGACGGGACTGATGAAGCTTTCTTT.